One sample yielded the 17 T cell receptor beta chains listed below, sequenced in a study of blood T cell repertoires in COVID-19. The protocol was immunoSEQ multiplex PCR, while the TCRdb copy is restricted to in-frame clones and leaves out a portion. The sample comprises 240,000 or so clones, approximately 84% of which are singletons, and around 2% rests with the top ten. What was sequenced was peripheral blood. These TCRs come from a woman of 80 years or more with acute or convalescent COVID-19.

V is TRBV7-3 and J is TRBJ2-1; a possible D gene is TRBD2 (6 bases). Germline V CDR1 and CDR2: SGHTA, FQGTGA. The ends were cut back, 1 base at V and 2 bases at J, with 12 bases in the middle. The CDR3 has 16 residues. The CDR3 DNA is TGTGCCAGCAGCTTAAGTCCCGGGGGACCCTACAATGAGCAGTTCTTC. This encodes CASSLSPGGPYNEQFF.

The V call is TRBV19, the J call TRBJ1-5; TRBD1 matches at 9 bases. Germline V gene data show CDR1 as LNHDA and CDR2 as SQIVND (reference sequence). This CDR3 region has 16 residues. V shed 1 base, J shed 1 base, and the junction held 2 bases outside the gene matches. DNA of the CDR3: TGTGCCAGTAGTATAGTCGGGACAGGGAGCAATCAGCCCCAGCATTTT. Its translation is CASSIVGTGSNQPQHF.

The CDR3 DNA is TGTGCCAGCAGCCTCGCCTCGTGGCTAGCGGGGGGTCAAAGTGACAATGAGCAGTTCTTC. Protein: CASSLASWLAGGQSDNEQFF. The chain combines TRBV3-1 (or the pseudogene TRBV3-2) with TRBJ2-1; 11 bases match TRBD2. The V gene's germline CDR1 is LGHDT and CDR2 YNNKEL (reference sequence). V lost 4 bases and J lost 5; bases outside the gene matches: 19. The CDR3 contains 20 residues.

The rearrangement joins TRBV5-1 to TRBJ1-2; D perhaps matches TRBD1 (6 bases). The CDR3 loop spans 19 amino acids. V was cut by 2 bases and J by 7 bases, with 30 bases left in between. Germline CDR1 reads SGHRS; CDR2 reads YFSETQ. CDR3 bases: TGCGCCAGCAGCTTCCGGACAGCGGCGGCTCGGACACCTTCAGGTGGCTACACCTTC. Translating it yields CASSFRTAAARTPSGGYTF. Combining the CDR3 with reference TRBV5-1 and TRBJ1-2 gives the whole variable domain KAGVTQTPRYLIKTRGQQVTLSCSPISGHRSVSWYQQTPGQGLQFLFEYFSETQRNKGNFPGRFSGRQFSNSRSEMNVSTLELGDSALYLCASSFRTAAARTPSGGYTFGSGTRLTVV.

This chain uses TRBV6-2 or TRBV6-3 with TRBJ2-6, with TRBD1 identical over 8 bases. V lost 2 bases, J lost 3 bases, and 3 bases stayed unmatched. Per the germline V gene, CDR1 is MNHEY and CDR2 is SVGEGT. This CDR3 has 16 residues. CDR3 bases: TGTGCCAGCAGTTACCCGACAGGGGTTGGGGCCAACGTCCTGACTTTC. Protein product: CASSYPTGVGANVLTF.

This chain joins TRBV4-1 and TRBJ2-3; possibly TRBD2 for D (5 bases). Germline CDR1 is MGHRA and CDR2 is YSYEKL. The CDR3 consists of 15 residues. The V end was cut by 1 base, the J end by 0 bases, with 8 bases between. CDR3 DNA: TGCGCCAGCAGCCAAGTTCCGGGGAGCACAGATACGCAGTATTTT. As protein: CASSQVPGSTDTQYF.

V usage is TRBV5-1 and J usage is TRBJ1-5; possibly TRBD1 for D (6 bases). V shed 4 bases and J shed 4 bases, with 15 bases lying between them. CDR1 is SGHRS and CDR2 is YFSETQ in the germline V gene. The CDR3 spans 15 residues. CDR3 sequence reads: CASSASGTKNQPQHF. CDR3 coding DNA: TGCGCCAGCAGCGCATCCGGGACAAAAAATCAGCCCCAGCATTTT.

This sequence joins TRBV6-6 and TRBJ1-1; the D gene is possibly TRBD1 (6 bases). Trimming cost V 6 bases and J 3 bases, with 14 bases left between them. This CDR3 contains 14 residues. Germline V lookup: CDR1 MNHNY, CDR2 SVGAGI (reference sequence). CDR3: CASSSRGGDTEAFF. As DNA, the CDR3 is TGTGCCAGCAGCTCCAGGGGTGGGGACACTGAAGCTTTCTTT.

The chain has TRBV7-2 and TRBJ2-7; possibly TRBD2 for D (5 bases). The V and J ends lost 3 bases and 4 bases respectively, with 13 bases between them. The germline gives CDR1 SGHTA, CDR2 FQGNSA. CDR3 length equals 14 residues. CDR3 coding DNA: TGTGCCAGCAGCTTTTTAAAATCGGGATACGAGCAGTACTTC. Its translation: CASSFLKSGYEQYF.

In nucleotides, the CDR3 is TGTGCCAGCAGCTTGTCAGGTGGAACATCCTACGAGCAGTACTTC. Amino acid sequence: CASSLSGGTSYEQYF. V and J are TRBV5-4 and TRBJ2-7; D is uncertain. The CDR3 is made up of 15 amino acids. V lost 1 base and J lost 1, with 12 bases in between. Germline CDR1 and CDR2: SGHNT and YYREEE (reference sequence).

The V gene is TRBV19, the J gene TRBJ1-2; D is ambiguous. This CDR3 contains 13 residues. Germline-derived CDR1 and CDR2 are LNHDA and SQIVND (reference sequence). The V end was cut by 1 base, the J end by 4 bases, with 7 bases between. Written as DNA, the CDR3 is TGTGCCAGTAGTATAGCGGGTGGCTATGGCTACACCTTC. Encoded protein: CASSIAGGYGYTF.

Only one count was recorded for this clone. V is TRBV25-1 and J is TRBJ2-2; 7 bases line up with TRBD2. Germline V CDR1 and CDR2: MGHDK, SYGVNS. The CDR3 has 16 residues. With 6 bases clipped from V and 5 bases from J, the junction kept 12 bases outside the gene matches. CDR3 in DNA: TGTGCCAGCAGACCCTCTCCGGGGGGAGGGACCGGGGAGCTGTTTTTT. Translation: CASRPSPGGGTGELFF. Together with reference TRBV25-1 and TRBJ2-2, the CDR3 gives the full variable domain: EADIYQTPRYLVIGTGKKITLECSQTMGHDKMYWYQQDPGMELHLIHYSYGVNSTEKGDLSSESTVSRIRTEHFPLTLESARPSHTSQYLCASRPSPGGGTGELFFGEGSRLTVL.

This clone was seen more than once but under ten times. This chain uses TRBV5-8 with TRBJ1-2; 7 bases are a match to TRBD1. This CDR3 has 13 amino acids. J lost 7 bases, V lost 3 bases, and 6 bases had no gene match. Germline V gene data show CDR1 as SGHTS and CDR2 as YDEGEE. CDR3 DNA sequence: TGTGCCAGCAGCTCCAGGGGGATGGGTGGCTACACCTTC. Translated, it gives CASSSRGMGGYTF.

The chain links TRBV19 to TRBJ2-5; 12 bases match TRBD2. CDR3 length: 16 residues. V dropped 6 bases and J dropped 5; count of bases not matched to a gene: 10. Germline CDR1 reads LNHDA; CDR2 reads SQIVND (reference sequence). The CDR3 spells CASRKASGRAWETQYF. The CDR3 nucleotides read TGTGCCAGTAGAAAAGCTAGCGGGAGGGCCTGGGAGACCCAGTACTTC.

The CDR3 protein is CASSESGRVTGELFF. As DNA, the CDR3 is TGTGCCAGCAGTGAAAGCGGGAGGGTCACCGGGGAGCTGTTTTTT. The rearrangement uses TRBV2 and TRBJ2-2; 10 nucleotides match TRBD2. CDR1 and CDR2 (germline): SNHLY, FYNNEI. V shed 2 bases and J 4 bases; nucleotides not matched to a gene: 1. There are 15 residues in the CDR3.

The CDR3 region is CASSMGLAAYNEQFF. The CDR3 DNA follows: TGCGCCAGCAGCATGGGACTAGCGGCTTACAATGAGCAGTTCTTC. This rearrangement joins TRBV5-1 to TRBJ2-1; the match to TRBD2 covers 11 bases. Germline-derived CDR1 and CDR2 are SGHRS and YFSETQ. Trimming at V came to 4 bases and at J to 4 bases, leaving 4 bases not matched to a gene. This CDR3 region has 15 residues.

For the CDR3, the DNA is TGTGCCAGCAGCTTGGGGAGGGGACAGGGTAACGATGAGCAGTTCTTC. This encodes CASSLGRGQGNDEQFF. The chain has TRBV7-3 and TRBJ2-1; 9 bases match TRBD1. Germline trimming cut 3 bases from V and 8 bases from J; bases unmatched to any gene: 11. The length of the CDR3 is 16 residues. Germline CDR1 is SGHTA and CDR2 is FQGTGA.